Listed below are T cell receptor beta chains from one sample, sequenced in a study of CD8 T cells in Susac syndrome. TCRdb passed the immunoSEQ multiplex PCR reads through MiXCR, listing each CDR3 protein once. The table has 120,000 or so distinct CDR3 sequences, just under 95% seen once; the top ten hold approximately 0.22%. Sequenced sample: CD8+ T cells from PBMCs. These receptors were collected from a human donor with Susac syndrome. Each CDR3 is given with its conserved first and last residue. A D gene is named only where the DNA matches it firmly. Expanded clones get a size class; other rows say once, few or many, or leave the size out.

>TRBJ2-2|-|TRBV24-1|-|15
TGTGCCACCAGTGATTTAAGTGGGGATACCGGGGAGCTGTTTTTT
CATSDLSGDTGELFF
>TRBJ2-5|TRBD2|TRBV6-5|-|15
TGTGCCAGCAGTTACGAGCGGGGGACGCACGAGACCCAGTACTTC
CASSYERGTHETQYF
>TRBJ2-1|TRBD1|TRBV12-3/TRBV12-4|-|13
TGTGCCAGCTTAATGACAGGGTACAATGAGCAGTTCTTC
CASLMTGYNEQFF
>TRBJ2-7|-|TRBV20-1|-|15
TGCAGTGCTAGAGATCTGGGTAAGAGCTCCTACGAGCAGTACTTC
CSARDLGKSSYEQYF
>TRBJ2-7|-|TRBV5-6|-|14
TGTGCCAGCAGCACAGGGACTGCTTCCTACGAGCAGTACTTC
CASSTGTASYEQYF
>TRBJ2-1|-|TRBV4-3|-|13
TGCGCCAGCAGCCAAAAAGGGCGGGATGAGCAGTTCTTC
CASSQKGRDEQFF
>TRBJ1-2|TRBD1|TRBV5-4|-|15
TGTGCCAGCAGCTCGAGTCCCGGGACAGTGGGAGGCTACACCTTC
CASSSSPGTVGGYTF
>TRBJ2-5|-|TRBV9|-|14
TGTGCCAGCAGCGTAGGTCCAGGGGAAGAGACCCAGTACTTC
CASSVGPGEETQYF
>TRBJ2-3|TRBD2|TRBV11-2|-|16
TGTGCCAGCAGCTTACATGGAAGCGGGAGCCCAGATACGCAGTATTTT
CASSLHGSGSPDTQYF
>TRBJ1-3|-|TRBV29-1|-|14
TGCAGCGTTGAAATCCAGTCTCCTGGAAACACCATATATTTT
CSVEIQSPGNTIYF
>TRBJ2-7|TRBD1|TRBV11-2|-|14
TGTGCCAGCAGCTTAGAGGGGACAGAATACGAGCAGTACTTC
CASSLEGTEYEQYF
>TRBJ1-1|-|TRBV15|-|16
TGTGCCACCAGCAGAGCGGGAGCAGGGGAGGGCACTGTAGCTTTCTTT
CATSRAGAGEGTVAFF
>TRBJ1-5|TRBD1|TRBV7-2|-|15
TGTGCCAGCAGCTTAGTAACAGGGGGCAGTCAGCCCCAGCATTTT
CASSLVTGGSQPQHF
>TRBJ2-6|-|TRBV6-1|-|14
TGTGCCAGCAGTTTCAGCTCTGGGGCCAACGTCCTGACTTTC
CASSFSSGANVLTF
>TRBJ2-7|-|TRBV4-1|-|14
TGCGCCAGCGCTGGGGAACAGGCGTTCTACGAGCAGTACTTC
CASAGEQAFYEQYF
>TRBJ1-4|TRBD1|TRBV12-3/TRBV12-4|-|20
TGTGCCAGCAGCCAGTTGAGTCGACAGGGGACCACTCCCTTCGGGGAAAAACTGTTTTTT
CASSQLSRQGTTPFGEKLFF
>TRBJ2-5|-|TRBV13|-|14
TGTGCCAGCAGCCCACCAAGAGGCCCAGGGACCCAGTACTTC
CASSPPRGPGTQYF
>TRBJ2-2|-|TRBV27|-|14
TGTGCCAGCAGTCAGCGTACGAACACCGGGGAGCTGTTTTTT
CASSQRTNTGELFF
>TRBJ2-3|-|TRBV27|-|13
TGTGCCAGCGCAGGGTTTGTCGCAGATACGCAGTATTTT
CASAGFVADTQYF
>TRBJ1-1|-|TRBV4-1|-|17
TGCGCCAGCAGCCAAGATGAGGGAGAGGGGCGGGAGACTGAAGCTTTCTTT
CASSQDEGEGRETEAFF
>TRBJ1-2|TRBD1|TRBV5-6|-|14
TGTGCCAGCAGCTTCGGACAGGGGGACTATGGCTACACCTTC
CASSFGQGDYGYTF
>TRBJ2-7|-|TRBV7-6|-|16
TGTGCCAGCAGCTTAGGGTTAGGAAGGGGAGCCTACGAGCAGTACTTC
CASSLGLGRGAYEQYF
>TRBJ2-7|-|TRBV12-3/TRBV12-4|once|14
TGTGCCAGCAGTTTAGGTGGGGTCGGCTACGAGCAGTACTTC
CASSLGGVGYEQYF
>TRBJ1-2|-|TRBV6-5|-|13
TGTGCCAGCACGTCTGGAGGTGGGAATGGCTACACCTTC
CASTSGGGNGYTF
>TRBJ2-1|-|TRBV7-4|-|12
TGTGCCAGCAGCTCCTCCAACAATGAGCAGTTCTTC
CASSSSNNEQFF
>TRBJ2-2|TRBD1|TRBV12-3/TRBV12-4|-|13
TGTGCCAGCAGTGGACAGGAGACCGGGGAGCTGTTTTTT
CASSGQETGELFF
>TRBJ2-7|-|TRBV4-1|-|15
TGCGCCAGCAGCCAAGATCGGCAGGCACCCTACGAGCAGTACTTC
CASSQDRQAPYEQYF
>TRBJ2-7|TRBD2|TRBV27|-|18
TGTGCCAGCAGTTTAGCGGTGAGCGGGAGCCCTCCCGGCTACGAGCAGTACTTC
CASSLAVSGSPPGYEQYF
>TRBJ2-3|-|TRBV27|-|12
TGTGCCAGCAGGGGTCGGGCAGATACGCAGTATTTT
CASRGRADTQYF
>TRBJ2-3|TRBD2|TRBV4-2|-|16
TGTGCCAGCAGGCAGCGACTAGCGGGAGCGGCAGATACGCAGTATTTT
CASRQRLAGAADTQYF
>TRBJ1-1|-|TRBV5-1|-|15
TGCGCCAGCAGCATCATGGACGGGGTTAACACTGAAGCTTTCTTT
CASSIMDGVNTEAFF
>TRBJ1-2|-|TRBV29-1|-|15
TGCAGCGTTGAAGGGGATGAGTGGGCAGGGTATGGCTACACCTTC
CSVEGDEWAGYGYTF
>TRBJ2-3|TRBD2|TRBV7-8|-|16
TGTGCCAGCAGCTCCGGACTAGCGGGGATCACAGATACGCAGTATTTT
CASSSGLAGITDTQYF
>TRBJ2-7|TRBD2|TRBV6-2/TRBV6-3|-|13
TGTGCCAGCGGGGCGGGAGAGATCTACGAGCAGTACTTC
CASGAGEIYEQYF
>TRBJ2-7|TRBD2|TRBV20-1|-|15
TGCAGTGCTAGTGAACTAGCGGGAAGATCCTACGAGCAGTACTTC
CSASELAGRSYEQYF
>TRBJ1-1|-|TRBV28|-|15
TGTGCCAGCAGTCTACTTATAGGGGTTTACACTGAAGCTTTCTTT
CASSLLIGVYTEAFF
>TRBJ1-1|-|TRBV15|once|11
TGTGCCACCCATGATGGCACTGAAGCTTTCTTT
CATHDGTEAFF
>TRBJ1-5|-|TRBV20-1|-|10
TGCAGTGCTAGCAATCAGCCCCAGCATTTT
CSASNQPQHF
>TRBJ2-5|-|TRBV9|-|13
TGTGCCAGCGGGGGAGGCTCCCAAGAGACCCAGTACTTC
CASGGGSQETQYF
>TRBJ2-7|-|TRBV19|-|15
TGTGCCAGTAGTACAGCTAGTAACCCCGTCTACGAGCAGTACTTC
CASSTASNPVYEQYF
>TRBJ1-1|-|TRBV12-3/TRBV12-4|-|13
TGTGCCAGCAGCCCCGGGACAAGCGCTGAAGCTTTCTTT
CASSPGTSAEAFF
>TRBJ2-7|-|TRBV5-4|few|15
TGTGCCAGCAGCTTGGCCCGGGGGAGCTCCTACGAGCAGTACTTC
CASSLARGSSYEQYF
>TRBJ2-1|TRBD1|TRBV24-1|-|14
TGTGCCACCAGAGGACAGGGATCTGGCGATGAGCAGTTCTTC
CATRGQGSGDEQFF
>TRBJ2-7|-|TRBV5-1|-|16
TGCGCCAGCAGCTTCGCGATTCAGGGCCCTCGGGGAGAGCAGTACTTC
CASSFAIQGPRGEQYF
>TRBJ2-7|-|TRBV5-1|-|15
TGCGCCAGCAGCTTGACGGGGGGCGAATCCTACGAGCAGTACTTC
CASSLTGGESYEQYF
>TRBJ1-1|TRBD1|TRBV9|-|13
TGTGCCAGCAGCGTAAGGACAGGGATTAATGTTTTCTTT
CASSVRTGINVFF
>TRBJ1-4|-|TRBV4-2|-|16
TGTGCCAGCAGCCAAGGAGAAACCGGGGGCTCGGAAAAACTGTTTTTT
CASSQGETGGSEKLFF
>TRBJ2-7|TRBD1|TRBV6-1|-|16
TGTGCCAGCACCACCGGGACAGGGGAGGGAGGATACGAGCAGTACTTC
CASTTGTGEGGYEQYF
>TRBJ2-1|-|TRBV4-1|-|14
TGCGCCAGCAGCCTACCGGGAGATTACAATGAGCAGTTCTTC
CASSLPGDYNEQFF
>TRBJ2-5|TRBD1|TRBV7-9|-|15
TGTGCCAGCAGCACCGGGACAGGACAACAAGAGACCCAGTACTTC
CASSTGTGQQETQYF
>TRBJ2-7|-|TRBV29-1|-|11
TGCAGCGTTGGGGACACCTACGAGCAGTACTTC
CSVGDTYEQYF
>TRBJ2-7|TRBD2|TRBV11-2|-|15
TGTGCCAGCAGCTTGCCGGGACTAGGGGGTAACGAGCAGTACTTC
CASSLPGLGGNEQYF
>TRBJ2-1|-|TRBV20-1|-|15
TGCAGTGCTCAAGAACCCGACAGGGGAGGGCGTGAGCAGTTCTTC
CSAQEPDRGGREQFF
>TRBJ2-1|-|TRBV25-1|-|13
TGTGCCAGCAATCCCGGGGCCGGTAATGAGCAGTTCTTC
CASNPGAGNEQFF
>TRBJ1-2|TRBD1|TRBV2|once|14
TGTGCCAGCATGAAAGACAGGGGGCTCTATGGCTACACCTTC
CASMKDRGLYGYTF
>TRBJ1-1|-|TRBV7-2|once|14
TGTGCCAGCAGCTTAGGCGTGACAGGCGTTGAAGCTTTCTTT
CASSLGVTGVEAFF
>TRBJ1-2|TRBD1|TRBV15|-|16
TGTGCCACCACCCCGGACAGGGCGTCGGTCGGAGGGGGCTACACCTTC
CATTPDRASVGGGYTF
>TRBJ1-2|-|TRBV6-4|-|14
TGTGCCAGCAGTGACTCGATCGAGGGACGGGGCTACACCTTC
CASSDSIEGRGYTF
>TRBJ2-4|-|TRBV7-9|-|18
TGTGCCAGCAGCTTATTACCCCCCCGGGGATGGGTTATGGACATTCAGTACTTC
CASSLLPPRGWVMDIQYF
>TRBJ2-7|-|TRBV19|-|13
TGTGCCAGTAGTGGAGGACAGACCTACGAGCAGTACTTC
CASSGGQTYEQYF